Sequencing of this TCR beta chain was carried out in a study of cytomegalovirus exposure and HLA in healthy donors. Trimming took 4 bases from V and 4 from J; bases not matched to a gene: 7. Germline-derived CDR1 and CDR2 are MNHEY and SMNVEV (reference sequence). The CDR3 runs 15 residues. Clones were read by immunoSEQ multiplex PCR, and TCRdb kept only the in-frame ones, dropping some. Here the sample spans around 130,000 clones, about nine tenths being singletons. This clone was seen once. V is TRBV27 and J is TRBJ2-5, with 9 bases identical to TRBD1. This clonotype was obtained from a man under 40 in good health and CMV-seronegative. The sample consisted of PBMCs. In nucleotides, the CDR3 is TGTGCCAGCAGTTCGGGACAGGGATTGGGAGAGACCCAGTACTTC. Translated: CASSSGQGLGETQYF.